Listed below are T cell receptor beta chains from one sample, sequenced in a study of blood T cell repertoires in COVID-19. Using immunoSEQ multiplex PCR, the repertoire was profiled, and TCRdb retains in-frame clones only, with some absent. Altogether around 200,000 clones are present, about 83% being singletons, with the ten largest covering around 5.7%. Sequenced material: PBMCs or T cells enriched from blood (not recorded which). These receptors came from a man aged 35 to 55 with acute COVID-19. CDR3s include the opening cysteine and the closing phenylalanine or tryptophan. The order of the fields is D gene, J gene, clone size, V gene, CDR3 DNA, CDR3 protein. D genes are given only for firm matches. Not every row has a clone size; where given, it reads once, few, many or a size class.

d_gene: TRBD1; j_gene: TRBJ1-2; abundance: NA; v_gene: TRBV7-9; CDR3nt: TGTGCCAGCAGCCCTGGGGGACAGGGGATCGGTGGCTACACCTTC; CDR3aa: CASSPGGQGIGGYTF
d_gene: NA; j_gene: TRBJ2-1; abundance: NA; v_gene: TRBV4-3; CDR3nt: TGCGCCAGCAGCCAAGCACGGTTGTACAATGAGCAGTTCTTC; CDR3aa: CASSQARLYNEQFF
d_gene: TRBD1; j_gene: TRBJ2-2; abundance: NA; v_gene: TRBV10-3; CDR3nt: TGTGCCATCACTATCGAACCTGGACAGGGGGCGGGCGGGGAGCTGTTTTTT; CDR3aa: CAITIEPGQGAGGELFF
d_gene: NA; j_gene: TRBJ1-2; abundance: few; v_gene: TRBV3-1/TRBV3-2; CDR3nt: TGTGCCAGCAGCCAACAGTGGGCTTATGGCTACACCTTC; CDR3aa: CASSQQWAYGYTF
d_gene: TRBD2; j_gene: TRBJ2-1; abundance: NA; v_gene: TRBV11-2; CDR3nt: TGTGCCAGCAGCCCAAAGGGACTAGCGGGAGTTTGGCAGTTCTTC; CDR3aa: CASSPKGLAGVWQFF
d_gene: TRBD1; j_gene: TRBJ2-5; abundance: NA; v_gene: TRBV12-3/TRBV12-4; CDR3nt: TGTGCCAGCAGTACAGACAGGGGAGAGACCCAGTACTTC; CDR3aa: CASSTDRGETQYF
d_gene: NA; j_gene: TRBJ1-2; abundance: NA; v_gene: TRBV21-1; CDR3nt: TGTGCCAGCAGCAAATCCGGGGGATCATATGGCTACACCTTC; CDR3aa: CASSKSGGSYGYTF
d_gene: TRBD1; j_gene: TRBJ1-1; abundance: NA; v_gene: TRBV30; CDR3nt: TGTGCCTGGAATGACAGGGGCGAAACTGAAGCTTTCTTT; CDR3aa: CAWNDRGETEAFF
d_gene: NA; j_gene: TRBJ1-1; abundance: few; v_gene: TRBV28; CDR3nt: TGTGCCAGCAGCCCTGGGGGGTACGATATCACTGAAGCTTTCTTT; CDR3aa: CASSPGGYDITEAFF
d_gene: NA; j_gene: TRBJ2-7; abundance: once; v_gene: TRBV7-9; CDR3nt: TGTGCCAGCAGCCGTAGTGGCGAGGCGAACTACGAGCAGTACTTC; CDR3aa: CASSRSGEANYEQYF
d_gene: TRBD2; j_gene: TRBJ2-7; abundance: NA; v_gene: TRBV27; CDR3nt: TGTGCCAGCAGTCCCAGCGGGGGTAGGTTCCGCGAGCAGTACTTC; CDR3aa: CASSPSGGRFREQYF
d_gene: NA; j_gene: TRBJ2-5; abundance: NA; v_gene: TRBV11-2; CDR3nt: TGTGCCAGCAGCTCCCAAACGGAGGGTTTGGAGACCCAGTACTTC; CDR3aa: CASSSQTEGLETQYF
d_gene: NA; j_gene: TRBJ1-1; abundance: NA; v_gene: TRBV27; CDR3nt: TGTGCCAGCAGTTTCGCGGCTGTGGATCGAGCTTTCTTT; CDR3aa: CASSFAAVDRAFF
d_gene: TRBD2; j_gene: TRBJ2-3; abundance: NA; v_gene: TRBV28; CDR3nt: TGTGCCAGCAGGGAGGGGGGACTAGCGGAAACTACTAGCACAGATACGCAGTATTTT; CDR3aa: CASREGGLAETTSTDTQYF
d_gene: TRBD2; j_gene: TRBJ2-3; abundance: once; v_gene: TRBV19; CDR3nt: TGTGCCAGTAGTCTCCGACCGGGACTAGCGATCTCAGATACGCAGTATTTT; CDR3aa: CASSLRPGLAISDTQYF
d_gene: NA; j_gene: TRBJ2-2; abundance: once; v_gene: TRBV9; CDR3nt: TGTGCCAGCAGCTTCGACAGCCGCAACACCGGGGAGCTGTTTTTT; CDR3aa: CASSFDSRNTGELFF
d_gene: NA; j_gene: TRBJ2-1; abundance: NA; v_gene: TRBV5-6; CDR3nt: TGTGCCAGCAGCTTGGTAGGGAGGTGGTCCTACAATGAGCAGTTCTTC; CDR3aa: CASSLVGRWSYNEQFF
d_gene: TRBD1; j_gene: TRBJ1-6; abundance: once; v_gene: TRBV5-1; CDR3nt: TGCGCCAGCAGCCGCGGGGACAGGGGGATGAATTCACCCCTCCACTTT; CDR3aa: CASSRGDRGMNSPLHF
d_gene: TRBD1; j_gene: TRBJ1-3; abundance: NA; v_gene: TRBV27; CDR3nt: TGTGCCAGCAGAGCCACAGGGGCTGGAAACACCATATATTTT; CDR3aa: CASRATGAGNTIYF
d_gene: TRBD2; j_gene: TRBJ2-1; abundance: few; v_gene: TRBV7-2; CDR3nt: TGTGCCAGCATCCTAGCGGGGGGGAATGAGCAGTTCTTC; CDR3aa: CASILAGGNEQFF
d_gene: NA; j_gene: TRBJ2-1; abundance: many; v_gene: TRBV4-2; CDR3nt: TGTGCCACACACTCGTACGGGGATAGCTCCTACAATGAGCAGTTCTTC; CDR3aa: CATHSYGDSSYNEQFF
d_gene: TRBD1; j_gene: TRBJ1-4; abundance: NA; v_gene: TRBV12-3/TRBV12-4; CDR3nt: TGTGCCAGCAGCCCAGGGGGCAAGGAACTGTTTTTT; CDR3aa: CASSPGGKELFF
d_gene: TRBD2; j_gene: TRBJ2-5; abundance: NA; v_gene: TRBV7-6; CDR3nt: TGTGCCAGTAGTGGCGCCGGGGGGACGATAGAAGAGACCCAGTACTTC; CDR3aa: CASSGAGGTIEETQYF
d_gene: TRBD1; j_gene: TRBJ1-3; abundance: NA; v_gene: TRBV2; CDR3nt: TGTGCCAGCAGCGGACAGGGGGGAAACACCATATATTTT; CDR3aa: CASSGQGGNTIYF
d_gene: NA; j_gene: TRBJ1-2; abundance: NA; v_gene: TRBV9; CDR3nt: TGTGCCAGCAGCCCCGGTCAGGGTTGGGGCTATGGCTACACCTTC; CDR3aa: CASSPGQGWGYGYTF
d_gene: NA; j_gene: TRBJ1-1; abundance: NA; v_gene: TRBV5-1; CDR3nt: TGCGCCAGCAGCTTTTCCAGGACGGGAAACACTGAAGCTTTCTTT; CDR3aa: CASSFSRTGNTEAFF
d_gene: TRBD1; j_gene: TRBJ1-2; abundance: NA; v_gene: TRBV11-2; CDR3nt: TGTGCCAGCAGCTCTGGAGGGGGACAGGGGTATGGCTACACCTTC; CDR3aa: CASSSGGGQGYGYTF
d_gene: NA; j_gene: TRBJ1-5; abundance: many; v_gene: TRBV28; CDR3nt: TGTGCCAGCAGTCCCCTCTGGACAGATAGCAATCAGCCCCAGCATTTT; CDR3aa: CASSPLWTDSNQPQHF
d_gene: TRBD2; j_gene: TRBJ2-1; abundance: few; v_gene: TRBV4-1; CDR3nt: TGCGCCAGCAGCCAAGATCAACTAGCGGGAGGGTTCTACAATGAGCAGTTCTTC; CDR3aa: CASSQDQLAGGFYNEQFF
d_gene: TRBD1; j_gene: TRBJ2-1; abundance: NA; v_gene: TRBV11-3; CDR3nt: TGTGCCAGCAGCTTAGCTCTAGGGACAGGGTACAATGAGCAGTTCTTC; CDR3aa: CASSLALGTGYNEQFF
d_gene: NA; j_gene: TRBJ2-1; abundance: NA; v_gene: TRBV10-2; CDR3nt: TGCGCCACACTGGACAGTTACAATGAGCAGTTCTTC; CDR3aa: CATLDSYNEQFF
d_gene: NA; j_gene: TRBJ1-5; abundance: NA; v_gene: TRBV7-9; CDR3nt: TGTGCCAGCAGCCCGCCGGGAACGAATCAGCCCCAGCATTTT; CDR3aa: CASSPPGTNQPQHF
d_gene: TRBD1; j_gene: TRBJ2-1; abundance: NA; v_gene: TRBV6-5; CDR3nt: TGTGCCAGCGAACGATTTGGACAGGGTATCGGTGAGCAGTTCTTC; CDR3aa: CASERFGQGIGEQFF
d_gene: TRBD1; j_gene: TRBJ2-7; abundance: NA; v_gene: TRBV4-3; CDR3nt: TGCGCCAGCAGCCAAGACCCCGGGACAGGGTGGGAGCAGTACTTC; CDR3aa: CASSQDPGTGWEQYF
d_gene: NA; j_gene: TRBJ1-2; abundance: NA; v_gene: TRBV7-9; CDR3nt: TGTGCCAGCAGCTTTCTCGACTATGGCTACACCTTC; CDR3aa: CASSFLDYGYTF
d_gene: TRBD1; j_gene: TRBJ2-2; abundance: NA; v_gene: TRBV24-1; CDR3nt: TGTGCCACCAGTGCCCCCCGACAGGGGGCTGGATACACCGGGGAGCTGTTTTTT; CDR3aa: CATSAPRQGAGYTGELFF
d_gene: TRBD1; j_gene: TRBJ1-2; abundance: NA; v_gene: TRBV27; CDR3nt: TGTGCCAGCAGTTTATCGGCGGCAGGGGGCACTTATGGCTACACCTTC; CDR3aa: CASSLSAAGGTYGYTF
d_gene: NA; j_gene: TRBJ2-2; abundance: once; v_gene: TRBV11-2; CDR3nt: TGTGCCAGCAGTTTCGAGAGGACCGGGGAGCTGTTTTTT; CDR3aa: CASSFERTGELFF
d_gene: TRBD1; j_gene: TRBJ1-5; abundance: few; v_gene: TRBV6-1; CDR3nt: TGTGCCAGCAGTGAAAAGGGACAGTGGGGCAATCAGCCCCAGCATTTT; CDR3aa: CASSEKGQWGNQPQHF
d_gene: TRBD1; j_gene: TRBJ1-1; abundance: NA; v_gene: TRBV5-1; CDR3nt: TGCGCCAGCAGCTTGGCCAGCACAGGGGTCCCCTCCACTGAAGCTTTCTTT; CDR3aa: CASSLASTGVPSTEAFF
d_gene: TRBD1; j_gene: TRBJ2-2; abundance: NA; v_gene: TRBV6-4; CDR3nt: TGTGCCAGCAGTGACTCGACAGGGGGCTTCGGGGAGCTGTTTTTT; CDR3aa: CASSDSTGGFGELFF
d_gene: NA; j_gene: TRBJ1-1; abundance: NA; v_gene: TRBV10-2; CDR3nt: TGCGCCAGCAAACGATCAGGGTCCACTGAAGCTTTCTTT; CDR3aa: CASKRSGSTEAFF
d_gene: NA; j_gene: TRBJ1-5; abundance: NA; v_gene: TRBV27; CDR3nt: TGTGCCAGCAGTTTTACAGGGCCACAGCCCCAGCATTTT; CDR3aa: CASSFTGPQPQHF
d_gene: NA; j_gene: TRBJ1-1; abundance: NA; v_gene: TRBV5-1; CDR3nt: TGCGCCAGCAGCTTGTCGGCAGGGAGGTATACTGAAGCTTTCTTT; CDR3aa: CASSLSAGRYTEAFF
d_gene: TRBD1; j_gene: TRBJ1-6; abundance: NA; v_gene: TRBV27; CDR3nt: TGTGCCAGCAGCCTGGACAGGAGCTCCTATAATTCACCCCTCCACTTT; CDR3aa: CASSLDRSSYNSPLHF
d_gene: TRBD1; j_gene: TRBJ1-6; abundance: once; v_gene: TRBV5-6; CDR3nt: TGTGCCAGCAGCGCACAGGGGAAACTAAATTCACCCCTCCACTTT; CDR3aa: CASSAQGKLNSPLHF
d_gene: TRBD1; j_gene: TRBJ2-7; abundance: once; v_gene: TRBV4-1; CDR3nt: TGCGCCAGCAGCCAAGGGGTCGGGACAGGGAGTATAATGAAGGGATACGAGCAGTACTTC; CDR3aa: CASSQGVGTGSIMKGYEQYF
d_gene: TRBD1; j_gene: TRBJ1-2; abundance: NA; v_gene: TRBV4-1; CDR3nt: TGCGCCAGCAGCCAAGGACAGGGCGTAAACTATGGCTACACCTTC; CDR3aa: CASSQGQGVNYGYTF
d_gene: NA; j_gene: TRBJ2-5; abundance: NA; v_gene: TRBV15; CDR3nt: TGTGCCACCAGCAGAGATCGGAGGGAATGGGAGACCCAGTACTTC; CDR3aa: CATSRDRREWETQYF
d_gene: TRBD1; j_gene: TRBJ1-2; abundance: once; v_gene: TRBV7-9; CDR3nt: TGTGCCAGCAGCTTAAAAGGGGGCGCGGACTATGGCTACACCTTC; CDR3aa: CASSLKGGADYGYTF
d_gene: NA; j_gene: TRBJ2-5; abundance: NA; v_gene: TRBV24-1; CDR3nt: TGTGCCACCAGTGAAGCCCGACAGGTACAAGAGACCCAGTACTTC; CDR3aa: CATSEARQVQETQYF
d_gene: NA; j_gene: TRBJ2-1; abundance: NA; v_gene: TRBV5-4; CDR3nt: TGTGCTGAGCAGGGTGGTCGGGGGAAGGACAATGAGCAGTTCTTC; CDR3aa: CAEQGGRGKDNEQFF
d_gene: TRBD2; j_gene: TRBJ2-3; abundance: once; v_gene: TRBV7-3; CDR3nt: TGTGCCAGCAGAACCGGACTAGCGGGAGCCCGGGATACGCAGTATTTT; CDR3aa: CASRTGLAGARDTQYF